The 31 T cell receptor beta chains below come from one sample, sequenced in a study of shared clonotypes between healthy human individuals. Produced via immunoSEQ multiplex PCR; TCRdb's table is partial and in-frame only. The sample holds hundreds of thousands of clones, around three quarters seen once. Sequencing was performed on PBMCs. The source of these receptors is a woman aged 40 to 49 in good health. Some clones in this sample may be carry-over from other donors' samples.

The table lists this clone with a count of one. The gene calls are TRBV14 and TRBJ1-1; TRBD1 is a possible D gene (6 bases). V lost 4 bases to trimming and J lost 7 bases, with 10 bases between them. Germline-derived CDR1 and CDR2 are SGHDN and FVKESK. The CDR3 is 12 amino acids. CDR3 residues: CASSPGAGEAFF. CDR3 coding DNA: TGTGCCAGCAGCCCAGGGGCCGGTGAAGCTTTCTTT.

This clone has a handful of counts. The V call is TRBV2, the J call TRBJ2-1; D is unresolved. The V gene's germline CDR1 is SNHLY and CDR2 FYNNEI. The ends were cut back, 3 bases at V and 0 bases at J, with 6 bases in the middle. This CDR3 is built from 14 residues. The CDR3 sequence is CASSESSSYNEQFF. The CDR3 region has the DNA TGTGCCAGCAGTGAGTCTAGCTCCTACAATGAGCAGTTCTTC.

This chain connects TRBV4-3 to TRBJ2-2; D may be TRBD2 (5 bases). V lost 0 bases and J 3 bases, leaving 11 bases between the germline ends. Germline CDR1 and CDR2: LGHNA and YSLEER. This CDR3 comprises 16 residues. In nucleotides, the CDR3 is TGCGCCAGCAGCCAAGATGGGGTCGGGGACACCGGGGAGCTGTTTTTT. It specifies CASSQDGVGDTGELFF.

Points on this clone: With a far larger clone one base away, a read error is the likely cause. The same CDR3 also results from other DNA sequences found in this sample. The J gene is TRBJ1-5, the V gene TRBV30; the D gene is possibly TRBD1 (5 bases). Germline V gene sequence: CDR1 GTSNPN, CDR2 SVGIG (reference sequence). The V end lost 3 bases, the J end lost 4 bases, and 13 bases lay between the germline ends. This CDR3 has 14 amino acids. The CDR3 protein is CAWSVTGGNQPQHF. CDR3 nucleotide sequence: TGTGCCTGGAGCGTCACGGGGGGTAATCAGCCCCAGCATTTT.

The gene calls are TRBV2 and TRBJ2-7; D is perhaps TRBD1 (6 bases). This CDR3 comprises 13 residues. The germline gives CDR1 SNHLY, CDR2 FYNNEI. Trimming took 3 bases from V and 0 from J, leaving 6 bases between them. The CDR3 spells CASSEDSSYEQYF. The CDR3 nucleotides read TGTGCCAGCAGTGAGGACAGCTCCTACGAGCAGTACTTC.

As DNA, the CDR3 is TGTGCCAGCAGTTTGAGTGGAGGGGCTTCCTACGAGCAGTACTTC. Its protein product is CASSLSGGASYEQYF. This chain links TRBV28 with TRBJ2-7; tentative D call: TRBD2 (6 bases). Trimming stripped 3 bases from V and 1 base from J, with 13 bases between. CDR1 and CDR2 (germline): MDHEN, SYDVKM. The CDR3 is made up of 15 amino acids.

The rearrangement joins TRBV28 to TRBJ2-5; 8 bases match TRBD2. The germline V gene has CDR1 MDHEN and CDR2 SYDVKM. The CDR3 covers 19 residues. V shed 4 bases, J shed 2 bases, and the junction held 18 bases outside the gene matches. The CDR3 coding sequence is TGTGCCAGCAGTTCCCGAGCCCGCAGCGGGAGTTGGCGGCAAGAGACCCAGTACTTC. As protein: CASSSRARSGSWRQETQYF. The variable domain in full, completed from reference TRBV28 and TRBJ2-5, reads DVKVTQSSRYLVKRTGEKVFLECVQDMDHENMFWYRQDPGLGLRLIYFSYDVKMKEKGDIPEGYSVSREKKERFSLILESASTNQTSMYLCASSSRARSGSWRQETQYFGPGTRLLVL.

J is TRBJ2-7 and V is TRBV4-1; 7 nucleotides agree with TRBD1. CDR1 is MGHRA, CDR2 YSYEKL, per germline. The trim removed 2 bases at V and 3 bases at J, leaving 19 bases unmatched. CDR3 length: 19 amino acids. CDR3 amino acids: CASSQRGFETGRALYEQYF. CDR3 DNA sequence: TGCGCCAGCAGCCAACGAGGGTTTGAGACAGGGCGGGCGCTCTACGAGCAGTACTTC.

This chain joins TRBV19 and TRBJ1-1, with a possible D match to TRBD1 (6 bases). CDR3 length equals 13 residues. Germline V CDR1 and CDR2: LNHDA, SQIVND (reference sequence). V gave up 3 bases and J gave up 3 bases, with 8 bases separating them. The CDR3 nucleotides read TGTGCCAGTAGTATGGGGGGGCACACTGAAGCTTTCTTT. Protein product: CASSMGGHTEAFF. The full variable domain, in which reference TRBV19 and TRBJ1-1 provide the parts outside the CDR3, is DGGITQSPKYLFRKEGQNVTLSCEQNLNHDAMYWYRQDPGQGLRLIYYSQIVNDFQKGDIAEGYSVSREKKESFPLTVTSAQKNPTAFYLCASSMGGHTEAFFGQGTRLTVV.

This clone was seen only a few times. The gene calls are TRBV19 and TRBJ1-5; the D gene is possibly TRBD1 (6 bases). Germline V gene sequence: CDR1 LNHDA, CDR2 SQIVND (reference sequence). V shed 5 bases and J shed 3 bases, with 11 bases lying between them. The CDR3 runs 14 residues. The CDR3 sequence: CASSPDRNNQPQHF. CDR3 sequence (DNA): TGTGCCAGTAGTCCAGACAGGAACAATCAGCCCCAGCATTTT. Supplemented by reference TRBV19 and TRBJ1-5, the full variable domain reads DGGITQSPKYLFRKEGQNVTLSCEQNLNHDAMYWYRQDPGQGLRLIYYSQIVNDFQKGDIAEGYSVSREKKESFPLTVTSAQKNPTAFYLCASSPDRNNQPQHFGDGTRLSIL.

This clone was seen once. This probably arose from a read error, given a far larger clone one base away. Other DNA sequences in this sample translate to the same CDR3. This chain connects TRBV7-9 to TRBJ1-5, with 7 bases matching TRBD1. There are 13 residues in the CDR3. Looked up from germline, CDR1 is SEHNR and CDR2 is FQNEAQ (reference sequence). CDR3 protein: CASSPEGAQPQHF. CDR3 coding DNA: TGTGCCAGCAGCCCAGAGGGGGCTCAGCCCCAGCACTTT.

The chain carries TRBV28 and TRBJ1-5; possibly TRBD1 for D (6 bases). Looked up from germline, CDR1 is MDHEN and CDR2 is SYDVKM. The germline V and J ends were trimmed by 6 bases and 5 bases, with 17 bases remaining between them. The CDR3 length is 15 residues. The CDR3 sequence is CASSGGGAGDQPQHF. The CDR3 region has the DNA TGTGCCAGCAGCGGGGGCGGGGCCGGGGATCAGCCCCAGCATTTT.

This clone was recorded a few times. The chain uses TRBV7-2 and TRBJ1-1, with D unresolved. This CDR3 is 12 amino acids long. Germline lookup yields CDR1 SGHTA and CDR2 FQGNSA. Trimming stripped 1 base from V and 11 bases from J, with 11 bases between. In DNA form, the CDR3 reads TGTGCCAGCAGCTTAGATTTTGGGGTGGCTTTCTTT. Translation gives CASSLDFGVAFF.

The V and J genes are TRBV18 and TRBJ2-5, with 14 bases matching TRBD2. V trimming: 5 bases; J trimming: 5 bases; junction bases outside the gene matches: 10. The CDR3 contains 17 residues. Germline V CDR1 and CDR2: KGHSH, LQKENI. CDR3 sequence reads: CASSGTTSGRAPETQYF. In nucleotides, the CDR3 is TGTGCCAGCTCAGGAACGACTAGCGGGAGGGCCCCTGAGACCCAGTACTTC.

This chain uses TRBV5-6 with TRBJ2-3, with TRBD2 as a possible D gene (6 bases). Germline V gene lookup returns CDR1 SGHDT and CDR2 YYEEEE. This CDR3 is 14 amino acids long. V was clipped by 6 bases and J by 3 bases, with 14 bases between them. The chain's CDR3 is CASTRRGATDTQYF. The CDR3 DNA reads TGTGCCAGCACTAGGCGGGGAGCTACAGATACGCAGTATTTT.

Points on this clone: A read error may produce the germline difference seen at one junction end. The chain combines TRBV4-3 with TRBJ1-2, with a weak D call TRBD1 (5 bases). The germline V gene has CDR1 LGHNA and CDR2 YSLEER. The CDR3 is 17 residues long. Here the CDR3 reads CASSHIPTGVMGYCYIF. In nucleotides, the CDR3 is TGCGCCAGCAGCCACATCCCGACGGGGGTCATGGGGTATTGCTACATCTTC.

The chain uses TRBV4-1 and TRBJ1-4; D ambiguous. The CDR3 runs 14 residues. The germline V gene encodes CDR1 MGHRA and CDR2 YSYEKL. V lost 1 base and J 15 bases, leaving 18 bases between the germline ends. Written as DNA, the CDR3 is TGCGCCAGCAGCCAAGGGTCCCTACTTATCCCTATGTTTTTT. This encodes CASSQGSLLIPMFF.

The J gene is TRBJ2-7, the V gene TRBV5-1; D may be TRBD1 (5 bases). V was clipped by 0 bases and J by 6 bases, with 13 bases between them. This CDR3 is built from 14 residues. The germline V gene encodes CDR1 SGHRS and CDR2 YFSETQ. CDR3 bases: TGCGCCAGCAGCTTGGACCCAGCAGGGTTCGAGCAGTACTTC. Translating it yields CASSLDPAGFEQYF. Looking up the rest from reference TRBV5-1 and TRBJ2-7 gives the full variable domain: KAGVTQTPRYLIKTRGQQVTLSCSPISGHRSVSWYQQTPGQGLQFLFEYFSETQRNKGNFPGRFSGRQFSNSRSEMNVSTLELGDSALYLCASSLDPAGFEQYFGPGTRLTVT.

V and J are TRBV30 and TRBJ2-1, with TRBD2 matching over 7 bases. The CDR3 sequence is 11 residues long. J gave up 9 bases and V 3 bases, and 2 bases lay outside the gene matches. The V gene's germline CDR1 is GTSNPN and CDR2 SVGIG (reference sequence). CDR3 protein: CAWRAGFEQFF. CDR3 sequence (DNA): TGTGCCTGGAGAGCGGGGTTTGAGCAGTTCTTC.

This clone came up once. V and J are TRBV30 and TRBJ2-3; possible D gene TRBD2, 6 bases. V dropped 8 bases and J dropped 4 bases, with 22 bases sitting between them. The CDR3 has 15 residues. CDR1 is GTSNPN, CDR2 SVGIG, per germline (reference sequence). CDR3 sequence reads: CATNRGGMAPDTQYF. CDR3 nucleotide sequence: TGTGCCACCAACCGGGGCGGGATGGCCCCAGATACGCAGTATTTT.

In the case of this clone: The sample has other DNA sequences that encode this CDR3 too. The chain employs TRBV29-1 and TRBJ1-3; D uncertain. V lost 4 bases and J lost 3, with 7 bases in between. This CDR3 region has 12 residues. CDR1 SQVTM and CDR2 ANQGSEA come from the germline V gene. The CDR3 is CSVGGFGNTIYF. DNA for the CDR3: TGCAGCGTTGGCGGGTTTGGAAACACCATATATTTT.

The chain carries TRBV28 and TRBJ1-1; no definite D call. V lost 3 bases and J lost 10, with 12 bases in between. This CDR3 spans 12 amino acids. Germline CDR1 and CDR2: MDHEN and SYDVKM. The CDR3 region is CASSLAEVAAFF. CDR3 nucleotide sequence: TGTGCCAGCAGTTTGGCCGAGGTAGCAGCTTTCTTT.

The J gene is TRBJ1-2, the V gene TRBV30; no clear D gene. The CDR3 length is 13 residues. Looked up from germline, CDR1 is GTSNPN and CDR2 is SVGIG (reference sequence). The ends were cut back, 5 bases at V and 7 bases at J, with 17 bases in the middle. DNA of the CDR3: TGTGCCTGGGCTCCGACGAGGGCTCTTGGCTACACCTTC. Protein: CAWAPTRALGYTF. Based on the CDR3 plus reference TRBV30 and TRBJ1-2, the full variable domain is SQTIHQWPATLVQPVGSPLSLECTVEGTSNPNLYWYRQAAGRGLQLLFYSVGIGQISSEVPQNLSASRPQDRQFILSSKKLLLSDSGFYLCAWAPTRALGYTFGSGTRLTVV.

This clone appeared a single time. This rearrangement joins TRBV7-2 to TRBJ2-7; possibly TRBD1 or TRBD2 for D (7 bases each). The CDR3 length is 15 residues. Germline loops: CDR1 SGHTA, CDR2 FQGNSA. Trimming cost V 5 bases and J 2 bases, with 16 bases left between them. The CDR3: CASSPGGDMTYEQYF. In DNA form, the CDR3 reads TGTGCCAGCAGCCCAGGGGGGGACATGACCTACGAGCAGTACTTC.

This chain connects TRBV10-1 to TRBJ2-3; no definite D call. This CDR3 is built from 13 residues. Germline V gives CDR1 WNHNN, CDR2 SYGVQD (reference sequence). V shed 0 bases and J shed 4 bases, with 5 bases lying between them. The CDR3 nucleotides are TGCGCCAGCAGTGAGTCGATAGCAGATACGCAGTATTTT. This translates into CASSESIADTQYF.

The chain has TRBV15 and TRBJ1-5; D might be TRBD1 (5 bases). This CDR3 comprises 13 residues. Trimming shortened V by 1 base and J by 15 bases, and 16 bases separated the two germline ends. The germline V gene encodes CDR1 LNHNV and CDR2 YYDKDF (reference sequence). This chain's CDR3 is CATSRARDPNRHF. In DNA form, the CDR3 reads TGTGCCACCAGCAGAGCCCGGGACCCCAACCGGCATTTT.

CDR3: CASSTQTGTNYGYTF. The CDR3 DNA sequence: TGCGCCAGCAGCACTCAGACAGGCACTAACTATGGCTACACCTTC. The chain joins TRBV5-1 to TRBJ1-2, with a possible D match to TRBD1 (6 bases). Germline V gene lookup returns CDR1 SGHRS and CDR2 YFSETQ. V lost 4 bases and J lost 0, with 13 bases in between. The CDR3 has 15 residues. The full variable domain, its missing parts supplied by reference TRBV5-1 and TRBJ1-2, is KAGVTQTPRYLIKTRGQQVTLSCSPISGHRSVSWYQQTPGQGLQFLFEYFSETQRNKGNFPGRFSGRQFSNSRSEMNVSTLELGDSALYLCASSTQTGTNYGYTFGSGTRLTVV.

A note on this clone: A junction boundary mismatches the germline segment, possibly from a read error. V gene TRBV7-3 combines with J gene TRBJ2-1, with TRBD2 identical over 7 bases. CDR1 and CDR2 (germline): SGHTA, FQGTGA. CDR3 length equals 14 residues. CDR3 nucleotides: TGTGCCAGCAGCCCCGGGAGGTCCTCCAATGAGCAGTTCTTC. Its translation: CASSPGRSSNEQFF.

The rearrangement joins TRBV2 to TRBJ1-4; a weak D match, TRBD1 (6 bases). The germline V gene has CDR1 SNHLY and CDR2 FYNNEI. Trimming pared 5 bases from V and 6 bases from J, leaving 16 bases between. The CDR3 extends over 15 amino acids. The CDR3 region is CASSPDSGWDEKLFF. CDR3 coding DNA: TGTGCCAGCAGTCCGGACAGTGGTTGGGATGAAAAACTGTTTTTT.

The chain is built from TRBV6-6 and TRBJ2-1; D is unclear. Trimming left V 2 bases short and J 7 bases short, with 12 bases between. Germline V gene data show CDR1 as MNHNY and CDR2 as SVGAGI (reference sequence). The CDR3 contains 14 residues. Here the CDR3 reads CASSYRRPLNEQFF. The DNA for the CDR3 is TGTGCCAGCAGTTACAGGAGACCCTTGAATGAGCAGTTCTTC.

J is TRBJ2-1 and V is TRBV20-1, with TRBD1 as a possible D gene (5 bases). Per germline, CDR1 DFQATT and CDR2 SNEGSKA (reference sequence). The CDR3 runs to 11 residues. V lost 3 bases, J lost 10 bases, and 10 bases lay in between. The CDR3 region is CSASRAQEQFF. In DNA, the CDR3 is TGCAGTGCTAGCAGGGCGCAAGAGCAGTTCTTC.